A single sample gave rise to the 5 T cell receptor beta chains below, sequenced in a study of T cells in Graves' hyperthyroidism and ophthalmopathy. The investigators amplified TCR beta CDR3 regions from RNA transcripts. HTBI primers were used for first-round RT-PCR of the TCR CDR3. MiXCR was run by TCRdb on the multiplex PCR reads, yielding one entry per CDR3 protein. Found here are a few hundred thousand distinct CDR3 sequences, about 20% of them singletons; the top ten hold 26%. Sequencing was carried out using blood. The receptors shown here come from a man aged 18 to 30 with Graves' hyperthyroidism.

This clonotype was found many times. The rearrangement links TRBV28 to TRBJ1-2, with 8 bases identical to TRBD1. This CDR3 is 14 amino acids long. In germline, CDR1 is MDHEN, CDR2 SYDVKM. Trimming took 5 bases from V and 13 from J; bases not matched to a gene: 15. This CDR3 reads CASSPPGRTGISTF. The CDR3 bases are TGTGCCAGCAGTCCGCCCGGCCGGACAGGGATATCCACCTTC.

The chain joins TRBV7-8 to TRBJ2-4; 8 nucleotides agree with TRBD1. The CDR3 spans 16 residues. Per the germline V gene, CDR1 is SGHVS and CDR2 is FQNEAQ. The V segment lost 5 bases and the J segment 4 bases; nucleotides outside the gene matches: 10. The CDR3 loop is CASSTLPRGPKNIQYF. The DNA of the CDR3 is TGTGCCAGCAGCACGCTACCCAGGGGGCCAAAAAACATTCAGTACTTC. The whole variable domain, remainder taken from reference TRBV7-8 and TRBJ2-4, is GAGVSQSPRYKVAKRGQDVALRCDPISGHVSLFWYQQALGQGPEFLTYFQNEAQLDKSGLPSDRFFAERPEGSVSTLKIQRTQQEDSAVYLCASSTLPRGPKNIQYFGAGTRLSVL.

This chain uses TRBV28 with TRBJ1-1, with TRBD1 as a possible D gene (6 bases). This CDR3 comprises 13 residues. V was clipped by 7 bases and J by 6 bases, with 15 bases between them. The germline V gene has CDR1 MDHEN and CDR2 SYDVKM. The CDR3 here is CASTSGTKAEAFF. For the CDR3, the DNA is TGTGCCAGCACCTCCGGGACAAAAGCTGAAGCTTTCTTT. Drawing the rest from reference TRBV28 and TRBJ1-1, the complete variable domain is DVKVTQSSRYLVKRTGEKVFLECVQDMDHENMFWYRQDPGLGLRLIYFSYDVKMKEKGDIPEGYSVSREKKERFSLILESASTNQTSMYLCASTSGTKAEAFFGQGTRLTVV.

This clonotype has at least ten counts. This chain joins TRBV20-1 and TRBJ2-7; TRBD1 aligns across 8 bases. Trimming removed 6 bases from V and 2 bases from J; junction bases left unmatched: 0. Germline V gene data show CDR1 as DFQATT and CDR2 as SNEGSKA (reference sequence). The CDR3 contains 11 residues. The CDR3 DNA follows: TGCAGTGCGGGACAGGCCTACGAGCAGTACTTC. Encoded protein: CSAGQAYEQYF.

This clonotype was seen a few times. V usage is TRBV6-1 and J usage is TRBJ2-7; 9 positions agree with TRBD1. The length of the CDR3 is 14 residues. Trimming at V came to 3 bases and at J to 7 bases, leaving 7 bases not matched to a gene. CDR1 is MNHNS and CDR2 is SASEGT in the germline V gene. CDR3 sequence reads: CASSDRDRVLEQYF. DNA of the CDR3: TGTGCCAGCAGTGACCGGGACAGGGTCTTAGAGCAGTACTTC.